The rows below give T cell receptor beta chains drawn from one sample of a study of cytomegalovirus exposure and HLA in healthy donors. Repertoires were generated with immunoSEQ multiplex PCR, while TCRdb's copy carries only in-frame clones and drops some. The sample gives about 130,000 clones, under 90% of which show up once; 3% to 4% is in the top ten. Sequences were obtained from PBMCs. The receptors derive from a woman aged 35 to 49 in good health and CMV-seronegative. The CDR3 runs from the conserved cysteine through the conserved F or W. D genes are given only for firm matches. Clone size is not always given. Where it is, it says once, few, many or a class for expanded clones.

.	TRBV6-5	TRBJ2-3	TRBD2	TGTGCCAGCAGACCGGGACTAGCCACAGATACGCAGTATTTT	CASRPGLATDTQYF
.	TRBV6-1	TRBJ1-2	TRBD1	TGTGCCAGCAGTGAAGGCGACAGGGGGCTTCGCTACACCTTC	CASSEGDRGLRYTF
.	TRBV19	TRBJ1-2	.	TGTGCCAGTAGTATAGATCTGGCGGAAATAGCTAACTATGGCTACACCTTC	CASSIDLAEIANYGYTF
.	TRBV7-2	TRBJ1-1	.	TGTGCCAGCAGCCTAAGGGGGTACGGCACTGAAGCTTTCTTT	CASSLRGYGTEAFF
.	TRBV5-1	TRBJ2-7	.	TGCGCCAGCATGGGCAGCATATCCTACGAGCAGTACTTC	CASMGSISYEQYF
once	TRBV27	TRBJ2-2	TRBD1	TGTGCCAGCAGTTGGGGGCAGGGGGCTGGGGAGCTGTTTTTT	CASSWGQGAGELFF
.	TRBV4-1	TRBJ1-2	.	TGCGCCAGCAGCCAAGATCAGGGGTTCTATGGCTACACCTTC	CASSQDQGFYGYTF
.	TRBV19	TRBJ2-1	.	TGTGCCAGTAGTCTTTGGACTGCCATGGGGGGTGAGCAGTTCTTC	CASSLWTAMGGEQFF
.	TRBV2	TRBJ1-3	.	TGTGCCAGCAGTGAAGGTGGCAGAGGGCCCCAAAACACCATATATTTT	CASSEGGRGPQNTIYF
once	TRBV7-6	TRBJ1-1	.	TGTGCCAGCAGCTTCAGGGGTGAGAACACTGAAGCTTTCTTT	CASSFRGENTEAFF
medium-sized	TRBV19	TRBJ2-3	TRBD1	TGTGCCAGTAGTATAATGGGGACAGGGGGTGGCACAGATACGCAGTATTTT	CASSIMGTGGGTDTQYF
.	TRBV27	TRBJ2-5	.	TGTGCCAGCAGTTTCAACAGTGACCAAGAGACCCAGTACTTC	CASSFNSDQETQYF
.	TRBV2	TRBJ1-4	TRBD1	TGTGCCAGCAGTAGACAGGGGGCGCCGGATGAAAAACTGTTTTTT	CASSRQGAPDEKLFF
.	TRBV5-4	TRBJ1-2	.	TGTGCCAGCAGCTTGGTGGGTCAGGGCGGCTATGGCTACACCTTC	CASSLVGQGGYGYTF
.	TRBV6-5	TRBJ2-2	TRBD1	TGTGCCAGCAGTACAGGGACAGGGGGCTCCGGGGAGCTGTTTTTT	CASSTGTGGSGELFF
few	TRBV4-2	TRBJ2-4	.	TGTGCCAGCAGCCAAGACCCCGGGGCCACAGGGAACATTCAGTACTTC	CASSQDPGATGNIQYF
.	TRBV6-5	TRBJ1-5	TRBD1	TGTGCCAGCAGGTCGGACAGGGGTTTGGGTCAGCCCCAGCATTTT	CASRSDRGLGQPQHF
.	TRBV10-3	TRBJ2-1	TRBD2	TGTGCCATCCGTCCAGCGGGAGTGGACAATGAGCAGTTCTTC	CAIRPAGVDNEQFF
.	TRBV16	TRBJ2-3	TRBD1	TGTGCCAGCAGCCAAGCCAGGGGGTCCACAGATACGCAGTATTTT	CASSQARGSTDTQYF
.	TRBV5-4	TRBJ1-2	.	TGTGCCAGCAGCCCCTTGGAGGGGATGGTCCCGGATGGCTACACCTTC	CASSPLEGMVPDGYTF
.	TRBV5-4	TRBJ2-3	.	TGTGCCAGCAGGCTGCGCGGGACAGATACGCAGTATTTT	CASRLRGTDTQYF
once	TRBV6-1	TRBJ1-5	.	TGTGCCAGCAGTGAATGGCGGGATAGCAATCAGCCCCAGCATTTT	CASSEWRDSNQPQHF
.	TRBV19	TRBJ2-3	.	TGTGCCAGTAGCCAGGGTTTCACAGATACGCAGTATTTT	CASSQGFTDTQYF
.	TRBV18	TRBJ2-3	TRBD2	TGTGCCAGCTCACTAGCGGGAGTAGATACGCAGTATTTT	CASSLAGVDTQYF
few	TRBV27	TRBJ2-1	TRBD2	TGTGCCAGCAGATGGACTAGCGGAATCAGACTGGAGTTCTTC	CASRWTSGIRLEFF
.	TRBV10-3	TRBJ2-3	TRBD2	TGTGCCATCAGGGCTACTAGCGGGAGGACAGATACGCAGTATTTT	CAIRATSGRTDTQYF
.	TRBV6-5	TRBJ1-1	.	TGTGCCAGCAGAAGTGGGGGGGCTAACACTGAAGCTTTCTTT	CASRSGGANTEAFF
.	TRBV6-6	TRBJ2-7	TRBD1	TGTGCCAGCAGGCCCGAAGGGGGCAAGTCCTACGAGCAGTACTTC	CASRPEGGKSYEQYF
.	TRBV27	TRBJ2-1	.	TGTGCCAGCAGTTCCGCTAGTGGGTACGCGGAGCAGTTCTTC	CASSSASGYAEQFF
.	TRBV7-2	TRBJ1-5	TRBD1	TGTGCCAGCAGCTCAGGGGGCGATAGCAATCAGCCCCAGCATTTT	CASSSGGDSNQPQHF
.	TRBV28	TRBJ2-1	TRBD2	TGTGCCAGCAGTACCACCGCAGCGGGGAGCTCCTACAATGAGCAGTTCTTC	CASSTTAAGSSYNEQFF
few	TRBV7-9	TRBJ1-2	.	TGTGCCAGCAGCTTAGAATCAGGGCGGCATGGCTACACCTTC	CASSLESGRHGYTF
few	TRBV7-2	TRBJ1-1	.	TGTGCCAGCAGCTTAGCGGGGGGAAGGAACACTGAAGCCTTCTTT	CASSLAGGRNTEAFF
.	TRBV28	TRBJ1-4	.	TGTGCCAGCAGATCTGGGGGGGCTGGGGAAAAACTGTTTTTT	CASRSGGAGEKLFF
.	TRBV28	TRBJ2-3	.	TGTGCCAGCGAGGGCCGGGCAGATACGCAGTATTTT	CASEGRADTQYF
.	TRBV9	TRBJ2-3	TRBD2	TGTGCCAGCAGCGTAGGCGGACTAGCGGACCTCACAGATACGCAGTATTTT	CASSVGGLADLTDTQYF
once	TRBV11-2	TRBJ1-5	.	TGTGCCAGCAGCTCGGAGGCAGGAGAAAATCAGCCCCAGCATTTT	CASSSEAGENQPQHF
.	TRBV19	TRBJ2-7	TRBD2	TGTGCCAGTAGTATTGGCGGGAGGGGCGCTTACGAGCAGTACTTC	CASSIGGRGAYEQYF
.	TRBV7-8	TRBJ2-1	TRBD2	TGTGCCAGCAGCTTAGGGACTAGTCGGTACAATGAGCAGTTCTTC	CASSLGTSRYNEQFF
.	TRBV15	TRBJ1-5	.	TGTGCCACCAGCAGAGATCAAAGGGAGGACCAGCCCCAGCATTTT	CATSRDQREDQPQHF
.	TRBV15	TRBJ1-2	TRBD1	TGTGCCACCAGCGCCGGAACCGGGACAGGGGTACATGGCTACACCTTC	CATSAGTGTGVHGYTF
.	TRBV27	TRBJ1-1	TRBD1	TGTGCCAGCAGTTTATGGGGGCTGGGACAGATGAACACTGAAGCTTTCTTT	CASSLWGLGQMNTEAFF
.	TRBV5-6	TRBJ2-1	.	TGTGCCAGCAGCTTGGCCACGGATGAGCAGTTCTTC	CASSLATDEQFF
.	TRBV20-1	TRBJ1-1	.	TGCAGTGCTCACACCGGGACAGAAGCTTTCTTT	CSAHTGTEAFF
.	TRBV9	TRBJ2-7	.	TGTGCCAGCAGCGTAGGGGACACTCCCTACGAGCAGTACTTC	CASSVGDTPYEQYF
.	TRBV4-1	TRBJ2-1	TRBD2	TGCGCCAGCAGCCAAGTACTAGCGGGGGACCCGCAGTTCTTC	CASSQVLAGDPQFF
.	TRBV4-3	TRBJ2-1	TRBD1	TGCGCCAGCAGCCATCCGGAACAGGGGTTTTATGAGCAGTTCTTC	CASSHPEQGFYEQFF
.	TRBV6-1	TRBJ2-7	TRBD1	TGTGCCAGCAGCCCCCCGCCGGGACAGCGGTACGAGCAGTACTTC	CASSPPPGQRYEQYF
once	TRBV4-1	TRBJ2-7	TRBD1	TGCGCCAGCAGCCAGGGGACAGGGAGAGGGTACGAGCAGTACTTC	CASSQGTGRGYEQYF